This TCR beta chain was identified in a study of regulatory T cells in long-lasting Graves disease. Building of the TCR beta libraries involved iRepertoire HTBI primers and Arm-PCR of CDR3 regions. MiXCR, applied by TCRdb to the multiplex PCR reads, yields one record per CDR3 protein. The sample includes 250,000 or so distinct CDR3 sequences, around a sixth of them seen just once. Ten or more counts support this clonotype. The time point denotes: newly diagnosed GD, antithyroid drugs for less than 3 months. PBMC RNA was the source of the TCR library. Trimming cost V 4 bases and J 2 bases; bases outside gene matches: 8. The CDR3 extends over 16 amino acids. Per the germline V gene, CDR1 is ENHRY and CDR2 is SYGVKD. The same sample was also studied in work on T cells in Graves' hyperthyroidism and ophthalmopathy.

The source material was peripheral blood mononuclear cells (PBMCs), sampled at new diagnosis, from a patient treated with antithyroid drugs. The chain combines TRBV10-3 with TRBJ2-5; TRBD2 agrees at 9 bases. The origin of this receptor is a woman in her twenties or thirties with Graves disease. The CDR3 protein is CAISVTSGQLQETQYF. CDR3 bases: TGTGCCATCAGTGTAACTAGCGGGCAGTTACAAGAGACCCAGTACTTC.